This is a list of T cell receptor beta chains from one sample in a study of blood T cell repertoires in COVID-19. Data came from immunoSEQ multiplex PCR; TCRdb stores just in-frame clones and leaves some out. The sample includes a few hundred thousand clones, 70% to 90% of them seen just once. The sequenced sample was peripheral blood. Source of these receptors: a man over 45 with COVID-19, enrolled during active disease. CDR3s include the opening cysteine and the closing phenylalanine or tryptophan. D genes are given only for firm matches. Clone size is shown for a subset of rows, as once, few, many or a class of expanded clone.

clone size	V gene	D gene	J gene	CDR3 DNA	CDR3 protein
NA	TRBV11-2	TRBD2	TRBJ2-1	TGTGCCAGCAGCCCTGGGACTAGCTCCTACAATGAGCAGTTCTTC	CASSPGTSSYNEQFF
NA	TRBV6-5	NA	TRBJ1-1	TGTGCCAGCAGCTCCCACAGCTACACTGAAGCTTTCTTT	CASSSHSYTEAFF
NA	TRBV3-1/TRBV3-2	TRBD2	TRBJ2-3	TGTGCCAGCAGCCAAGAAGCGGGGGGGACAGATACGCAGTATTTT	CASSQEAGGTDTQYF
NA	TRBV2	TRBD1	TRBJ2-7	TGTGCCAGCAGTAGAACAGGGGGCATCTCCTACGAGCAGTACTTC	CASSRTGGISYEQYF
NA	TRBV7-2	TRBD2	TRBJ2-2	TGTGCCAGCAGCTTAGGTCCGGGACTAGCGTCGAACACCGGGGAGCTGTTTTTT	CASSLGPGLASNTGELFF
NA	TRBV5-1	NA	TRBJ2-3	TGCGCCAGCAGCGCTAGCCGCACAACAGATACGCAGTATTTT	CASSASRTTDTQYF
NA	TRBV5-4	NA	TRBJ2-5	TGTGCCAGCAGGGGAGGGGGAGAGACCCAGTACTTC	CASRGGGETQYF
NA	TRBV2	TRBD1	TRBJ2-5	TGTGCCAGCTACGGGACAGTCCAAGAGACCCAGTACTTC	CASYGTVQETQYF
few	TRBV18	TRBD1	TRBJ2-7	TGTGCCAGCTCACCAAAAACCGGGACAGGACACTACGAGCAGTACTTC	CASSPKTGTGHYEQYF
NA	TRBV5-4	TRBD2	TRBJ2-1	TGTGCCAGCAGCTTGGAGGGTAGCGGGGGATACAATGAGCAGTTCTTC	CASSLEGSGGYNEQFF
NA	TRBV13	TRBD2	TRBJ2-1	TGTGCCAGCAGCTTAAACTTGGCTAGCGGGAACTACAATGAGCAGTTCTTC	CASSLNLASGNYNEQFF
NA	TRBV29-1	TRBD2	TRBJ2-7	TGCAGCGTTGAAGGGACTAGCGGGACCACCTACGAGCAGTACTTC	CSVEGTSGTTYEQYF
NA	TRBV5-1	TRBD1	TRBJ1-3	TGCGCCAGCAGCCCCGGGGCGACAGGGTGGGGAAACACCATATATTTT	CASSPGATGWGNTIYF
NA	TRBV5-1	TRBD1	TRBJ1-2	TGCGCCAGCAGCTTAGGGATTTCAGGGACAGGGGGATCGAGCGGCTACACCTTC	CASSLGISGTGGSSGYTF
NA	TRBV7-3	NA	TRBJ2-1	TGTGCCAGCAGCCCAAACTACAATGAGCAGTTCTTC	CASSPNYNEQFF
NA	TRBV28	TRBD2	TRBJ2-3	TGTGCCAGCAGTCCAGTCACGCGGGGGGGCGGGACAGATACGCAGTATTTT	CASSPVTRGGGTDTQYF
NA	TRBV19	NA	TRBJ2-2	TGTGCCAGTAGTTCGGGACTGCCAACCGGGGAGCTGTTTTTT	CASSSGLPTGELFF
NA	TRBV15	TRBD1	TRBJ1-6	TGTGCCACCAGCAGAGACGGGACAGGGTATAATTCACCCCTCCACTTT	CATSRDGTGYNSPLHF
NA	TRBV6-5	TRBD1	TRBJ2-7	TGTGCCAGCAGGGACAGGGAGCGATCTTACGAGCAGTACTTC	CASRDRERSYEQYF
NA	TRBV19	NA	TRBJ1-4	TGTGCCAGTAGTGATGGGCAGAATGAAAAACTGTTTTTT	CASSDGQNEKLFF
medium-sized	TRBV27	NA	TRBJ1-6	TGTGCCAGCAGTTTATGGGGGCAGTCCTATAATTCACCCCTCCACTTT	CASSLWGQSYNSPLHF
NA	TRBV20-1	NA	TRBJ2-5	TGCAGTGCTAGTTCTGGGCAGGTTCAAGAGACCCAGTACTTC	CSASSGQVQETQYF
once	TRBV15	NA	TRBJ2-3	TGTGCCACCAGCACTCCCGAAACTCTGCCCACAGATACGCAGTATTTT	CATSTPETLPTDTQYF
NA	TRBV7-8	NA	TRBJ2-1	TGTGCCAGCAGCCCCAGACTCTACAATGAGCAGTTCTTC	CASSPRLYNEQFF
NA	TRBV24-1	TRBD1	TRBJ2-3	TGTGCCACCAGTGATCCGGGACAGGGCACAGATACGCAGTATTTT	CATSDPGQGTDTQYF
NA	TRBV6-5	TRBD1	TRBJ2-7	TGTGCCAGCAGTAAAACGACAGGGGGCTACGAGCAGTACTTC	CASSKTTGGYEQYF
NA	TRBV12-5	NA	TRBJ1-1	TGTGCTAGTGGTTTGGGTGGGGAGGGTGAAGCTTTCTTT	CASGLGGEGEAFF
few	TRBV7-2	NA	TRBJ2-7	TGTGCCAGCAGCCCGACTAGTCTGGGCACCTACGAGCAGTACTTC	CASSPTSLGTYEQYF
NA	TRBV4-2	NA	TRBJ1-4	TGTGCCAGCAGTCCTATGGGGGGGATTGAGGGTGAAAAACTGTTTTTT	CASSPMGGIEGEKLFF
NA	TRBV6-5	NA	TRBJ1-5	TGTGCCACCTCGGGGTATCGCAATCAGCCCCAGCATTTT	CATSGYRNQPQHF
NA	TRBV19	TRBD2	TRBJ2-5	TGTGCCAGTAACCCCGGGGGGGGAGGGGAGACCCAGTACTTC	CASNPGGGGETQYF